This T cell receptor (beta chain) was documented in a study of long-term antiretroviral therapy in people with HIV. An immunoSEQ assay, version v3.0, was performed at survey level. Produced via immunoSEQ multiplex PCR; TCRdb's table is partial and in-frame only. The table lists about 38,000 clones, over 75% of them singletons. The junction had 6 bases not matched to a gene; V was cut back by 3 bases and J by 4 bases. The CDR3 covers 15 residues. Per germline, CDR1 MNHEY and CDR2 SMNVEV (reference sequence). People in the study who had HIV all got their treatment in the United States. The sample here was unsorted PBMCs, taken 1.5 years after starting antiretroviral therapy. The sequence was collected from a man aged 18 to 30 with HIV. V is TRBV27 and J is TRBJ2-1, with TRBD1 matching over 7 bases. The CDR3 region is CASSLTGSGYNEQFF. CDR3 nucleotide sequence: TGTGCCAGCAGTTTGACAGGGTCGGGATACAATGAGCAGTTCTTC.